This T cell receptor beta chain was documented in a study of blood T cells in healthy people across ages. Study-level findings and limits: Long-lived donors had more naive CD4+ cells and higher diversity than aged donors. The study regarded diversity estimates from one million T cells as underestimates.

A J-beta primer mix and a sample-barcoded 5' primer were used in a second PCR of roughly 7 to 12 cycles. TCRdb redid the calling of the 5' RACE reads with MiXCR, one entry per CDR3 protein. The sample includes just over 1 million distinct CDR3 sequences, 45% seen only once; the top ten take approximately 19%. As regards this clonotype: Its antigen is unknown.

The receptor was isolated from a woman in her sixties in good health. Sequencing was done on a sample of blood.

The CDR3 region is CASSNLGTGGFGANVLTF. The CDR3 nucleotides are TGCGCCAGCAGCAACCTAGGGACAGGGGGTTTCGGGGCCAACGTCCTGACTTTC. The chain joins TRBV4-1 to TRBJ2-6; 11 bases agree with TRBD1. Trimming at V came to 5 bases and at J to 4 bases, leaving 10 bases not matched to a gene. The CDR3 spans 18 residues. The V gene's germline CDR1 is MGHRA and CDR2 YSYEKL.